This TCR beta chain is from a study of human T cells and chemical hapten exposure. Study in general: Each patch test put 0.01% DPC on the upper back, and results were read at 6 days.

Each CDR3 protein is one row after TCRdb ran MiXCR on the RACE reads. The data contain tens of thousands of distinct CDR3 sequences, 10% of them singletons. Time point: patch test 2, 6 weeks after DPC sensitization. Treatment defined: therapeutic diphenylcyclopropenone sensitization with weekly scalp DPC. This clonotype was observed many times. This CDR3 is 16 amino acids long. The germline V and J ends were trimmed by 4 bases and 2 bases, with 18 bases remaining between them. Per germline, CDR1 SGHKS and CDR2 YYEKEE (reference sequence). The clonotype was recovered from a woman aged 45-65 years with alopecia areata. Some clones in this sample may be carry-over from other donors' samples. The input for sequencing was whole blood, taken in connection with sensitization to the hapten diphenylcyclopropenone (DPC). This chain links TRBV5-5 with TRBJ1-1, with no clear D. The CDR3 reads CASSTHGVPDNTEAFF. DNA for the CDR3: TGTGCCAGCAGCACCCACGGGGTTCCTGATAACACTGAAGCTTTCTTT.